Below are 11 T cell receptor beta chains sequenced from a single sample in a study of control samples from healthy donors and cancer patients. Measured with immunoSEQ multiplex PCR; TCRdb has only the in-frame clones, and not every one. Seen here are some 74,000 clones, roughly 93% observed once, and the top ten hold over 2.5%. Sequencing input: blood. These receptors originate from a woman under 40 in good health.

The chain recombines TRBV19 with TRBJ1-5; the D gene is possibly TRBD1 (5 bases). Trimming took 6 bases from V and 4 from J, leaving 19 bases between them. The CDR3 runs to 16 residues. CDR1 and CDR2 from the germline V gene are LNHDA and SQIVND (reference sequence). CDR3 loop: CASRPGPKLPNQPQHF. As DNA, the CDR3 is TGTGCCAGTAGGCCGGGACCGAAGCTACCTAATCAGCCCCAGCATTTT.

This sequence joins TRBV9 and TRBJ2-3; 10 nucleotides agree with TRBD1. The V gene end was trimmed by 3 bases and the J gene end by 2 bases; junction bases not matched to a gene: 6. Germline loops: CDR1 SGDLS, CDR2 YYNGEE. This CDR3 has 16 amino acids. The CDR3 spells CASSDDRGRPTDTQYF. The DNA for the CDR3 is TGTGCCAGCAGCGATGACAGGGGGCGCCCCACAGATACGCAGTATTTT.

V and J are TRBV10-2 and TRBJ1-2; D remains unclear. This CDR3 spans 13 amino acids. The V gene's germline CDR1 is WSHSY and CDR2 SAAADI. The V end was cut by 8 bases, the J end by 2 bases, with 12 bases between. The CDR3 reads CASRYDSNYGYTF. The CDR3, as DNA: TGCGCCAGCCGTTATGATTCCAACTATGGCTACACCTTC.

V gene TRBV15 combines with J gene TRBJ1-1; maybe TRBD1 (5 bases). This CDR3 has 14 amino acids. CDR1 is LNHNV, CDR2 YYDKDF, per germline (reference sequence). The germline V and J ends were trimmed by 5 bases and 8 bases, with 18 bases remaining between them. The CDR3 coding sequence is TGTGCCACCAGCCCGGGGGTAATTAGGGTAGAAGCTTTCTTT. Protein sequence: CATSPGVIRVEAFF.

The chain couples TRBV7-9 to TRBJ1-2, with TRBD1 as a possible D gene (5 bases). Germline CDR1 SEHNR, CDR2 FQNEAQ (reference sequence). V lost 2 bases and J lost 8, with 12 bases in between. The CDR3 loop spans 13 amino acids. CDR3 DNA sequence: TGTGCCAGCAGCTTACCCAGGGAGCGGGGCTACACCTTC. It encodes CASSLPRERGYTF.

The rearrangement links TRBV5-6 to TRBJ2-7, with D possibly being TRBD1 or TRBD2 (5 bases each). Germline V CDR1 and CDR2: SGHDT, YYEEEE. Trimming pared 4 bases from V and 4 bases from J, leaving 12 bases between. This CDR3 is built from 13 residues. In nucleotides, the CDR3 is TGTGCCAGCAGCCTGGGACGGGCGTACGAGCAGTACGTC. Protein: CASSLGRAYEQYV.

This rearrangement joins TRBV11-3 to TRBJ1-1, with no clear D. V lost 5 bases and J 0 bases, leaving 7 bases between the germline ends. CDR1 is SGHNT and CDR2 is YENEEA in the germline V gene. The CDR3 spans 13 residues. The CDR3 bases are TGTGCCAGCAGCAATGATCTGAACACTGAAGCTTTCTTT. Protein product: CASSNDLNTEAFF.

The chain recombines TRBV12-5 with TRBJ2-1, with 8 bases identical to TRBD2. The germline V gene encodes CDR1 LGHNT and CDR2 FRNRAP. This CDR3 is built from 15 residues. Germline trimming cut 6 bases from V and 2 bases from J; bases unmatched to any gene: 6. Written as DNA, the CDR3 is TGTGCTAGTGGGACTACTAGCGGAGCCTACAATGAGCAGTTCTTC. The encoded protein is CASGTTSGAYNEQFF.

V is TRBV20-1 and J is TRBJ1-1, with no clear D. Germline V gene sequence: CDR1 DFQATT, CDR2 SNEGSKA (reference sequence). The CDR3 is made up of 11 amino acids. V was cut by 3 bases and J by 2 bases, with 4 bases left in between. This chain's CDR3 is CSASSNTEAFF. The CDR3 region has the DNA TGCAGTGCTAGTTCCAACACTGAAGCTTTCTTT.

The rearrangement uses TRBV11-3 and TRBJ1-6; TRBD1 matches 7 bases. The CDR3 is made up of 15 amino acids. Germline V gives CDR1 SGHNT, CDR2 YENEEA. V gave up 2 bases and J gave up 5 bases; unmatched junction bases: 3. The CDR3 DNA follows: TGTGCCAGCAGCTTAAGGGACAGTGATAATTCACCCCTCCACTTT. Translation gives CASSLRDSDNSPLHF.

The rearrangement links TRBV13 to TRBJ1-6; D remains ambiguous. CDR3 length: 14 amino acids. The germline V and J ends were trimmed by 4 bases and 6 bases, with 10 bases remaining between them. Germline loops: CDR1 PRHDT, CDR2 FYEKMQ (reference sequence). CDR3 DNA: TGTGCCAGCAGCTCGTTAACTGGTAATTCACCCCTCCACTTT. Residues: CASSSLTGNSPLHF.